These 20 T cell receptor beta chains were all obtained from the same sample, sequenced in a study of blood T cells in healthy people across ages (dated by TCRdb to between 2015 and 2016). Receptor libraries were prepared by 5' RACE. Instrument on record: Illumina HiSeq 2500. The second PCR ran for roughly 6 to 11 cycles and used a J-beta primer mix along with a sample-barcoded 5' primer. TCRdb reanalyzed the raw reads on its own, using fastp at Q25 for trimming and MiXCR for clone calling, and kept in-frame beta chains. Every distinct CDR3 protein forms one entry, paired with its most common genes and DNA. The sample contains roughly 1 million distinct CDR3 sequences, about 23% of them found a single time. Around 0.75% of the sample is in the top ten clones. The sample was also reused in another study, on T cells of mothers and their children.

Specimen: blood. These receptor sequences come from a girl aged 2 to 9 in good health.

This clonotype has just a few counts. This chain connects TRBV7-9 to TRBJ1-1; 10 nucleotides agree with TRBD1. The CDR3 has 15 amino acids. J was trimmed by 4 bases and V by 5 bases; bases with no gene match: 7. The germline CDR1 and CDR2 sequences are SEHNR and FQNEAQ (reference sequence). DNA of the CDR3: TGTGCCAGCAGCCCACTGACAGGGGGCTTCACTGAAGCTTTCTTT. Translated: CASSPLTGGFTEAFF. Supplemented by reference TRBV7-9 and TRBJ1-1, the full variable domain reads DTGVSQNPRHKITKRGQNVTFRCDPISEHNRLYWYRQTLGQGPEFLTYFQNEAQLEKSRLLSDRFSAERPKGSFSTLEIQRTEQGDSAMYLCASSPLTGGFTEAFFGQGTRLTVV.

The chain recombines TRBV11-3 with TRBJ1-2; TRBD1 is a possible D gene (5 bases). V gave up 5 bases and J gave up 5 bases, with 18 bases separating them. The CDR3 has 15 residues. Germline lookup yields CDR1 SGHNT and CDR2 YENEEA. The CDR3 nucleotides read TGTGCCAGCAGCCTCGGGACCGCCAATAAATATGGCTACACCTTC. Translating it yields CASSLGTANKYGYTF.

This chain connects TRBV29-1 to TRBJ1-3; D gene ambiguous. The CDR3 sequence is 12 residues long. The V gene lost 4 bases and the J gene lost 2 bases, with 6 bases spanning the gap. From germline, CDR1 is SQVTM and CDR2 ANQGSEA. This chain's CDR3 is CSVAGPGNTIYF. CDR3 nucleotide sequence: TGCAGCGTTGCAGGACCTGGAAACACCATATATTTT.

There are a few counts of this clonotype. This chain joins TRBV10-3 and TRBJ2-7; TRBD1 matches at 8 bases. The germline CDR1 and CDR2 sequences are ENHRY and SYGVKD. Germline trimming cut 6 bases from V and 5 bases from J; bases unmatched to any gene: 6. This CDR3 is built from 13 residues. The CDR3 sequence: CAIRRDRRDEQYF. CDR3 sequence (DNA): TGTGCCATCAGAAGGGACAGGAGGGACGAGCAGTACTTC.

This clonotype was seen a few times. At one end the junction does not follow the germline gene, possibly because of a read error. The chain links TRBV28 to TRBJ2-2, with a possible D match to TRBD2 (6 bases). The CDR3 covers 16 residues. From germline, CDR1 is MDHEN and CDR2 SYDVKM. The CDR3 DNA reads as TGTGCCAGCAGTCCCTTTCTAACGGGAGACACCGGGGGGCTGTTTTTT. Its translation: CASSPFLTGDTGGLFF.

The chain joins TRBV10-3 to TRBJ2-1; D not certain. The CDR3 spans 15 residues. Trimming shortened V by 4 bases and J by 0 bases, and 10 bases separated the two germline ends. Germline V gene sequence: CDR1 ENHRY, CDR2 SYGVKD. CDR3 region: CAISVLARSYNEQFF. The CDR3 nucleotides read TGTGCCATCAGTGTATTAGCTCGCTCCTACAATGAGCAGTTCTTC.

This clonotype was counted only a few times. V and J are TRBV6-6 and TRBJ2-5; TRBD2 might be the D (5 bases). V shed 0 bases and J shed 5 bases, with 19 bases lying between them. CDR1 MNHNY and CDR2 SVGAGI come from the germline V gene (reference sequence). The CDR3 loop spans 17 amino acids. CDR3 bases: TGTGCCAGCAGTTACTCGAGCGGATGGACGGCTACCGAGACCCAGTACTTC. Its protein product is CASSYSSGWTATETQYF.

Only one count was recorded for this clonotype. The chain links TRBV9 to TRBJ2-1; D is perhaps TRBD2 (6 bases). Germline CDR1 and CDR2: SGDLS and YYNGEE. The CDR3 sequence is 17 residues long. V dropped 2 bases and J dropped 0 bases, with 15 bases sitting between them. CDR3 protein: CASSVVVGGSSYNEQFF. In DNA form, the CDR3 reads TGTGCCAGCAGCGTGGTAGTGGGGGGAAGCTCCTACAATGAGCAGTTCTTC.

Notes on this clonotype: A much larger clone sits a single nucleotide away, making a read error possible. This chain joins TRBV6-5 and TRBJ1-1; D perhaps matches TRBD1 (5 bases). The CDR3 consists of 12 residues. Trimming removed 6 bases from V and 4 bases from J, with 9 bases in between. In germline, CDR1 is MNHEY, CDR2 SVGAGI. In DNA form, the CDR3 reads TGTGCCAGCAGATCGGGGGTCACTGAAGCTTTCTTT. The encoded protein is CASRSGVTEAFF.

This sequence joins TRBV29-1 and TRBJ1-2; D unclear. The CDR3 extends over 12 amino acids. Germline V gene data show CDR1 as SQVTM and CDR2 as ANQGSEA. Trimming shortened V by 2 bases and J by 6 bases, and 10 bases separated the two germline ends. The CDR3 spells CSVERFNNGYTF. In nucleotides, the CDR3 is TGCAGCGTTGAAAGGTTCAACAATGGCTACACCTTC.

This clonotype was seen a handful of times. The rearrangement links TRBV20-1 to TRBJ2-1, with D tentatively TRBD1 (5 bases). CDR3 length: 15 amino acids. V gave up 4 bases and J gave up 0 bases, with 13 bases separating them. Germline CDR1 is DFQATT and CDR2 is SNEGSKA (reference sequence). CDR3 region: CSAKKGPGSYNEQFF. In DNA form, the CDR3 reads TGCAGTGCTAAAAAGGGGCCGGGCTCCTACAATGAGCAGTTCTTC.

This clonotype was found many times. The J gene is TRBJ2-5, the V gene TRBV2; D call uncertain. The CDR3 contains 13 residues. V was pared by 7 bases and J by 5 bases, with 14 bases between. Per germline, CDR1 SNHLY and CDR2 FYNNEI. The CDR3 region is CASKPDLRETQYF. DNA of the CDR3: TGTGCCAGCAAGCCGGACCTTCGGGAGACCCAGTACTTC.

The table lists this clonotype with a few counts. This sequence joins TRBV7-6 and TRBJ2-7, with 9 bases identical to TRBD2. CDR3 length: 17 residues. After removal of 4 bases from V and 2 bases from J, the junction contained 12 bases not matched to a gene. Germline V gene lookup returns CDR1 SGHVS and CDR2 FNYEAQ. CDR3 loop: CASSSIPGLAFPYEQYF. The DNA of the CDR3 is TGTGCCAGCAGCTCGATTCCGGGACTAGCTTTTCCCTACGAGCAGTACTTC.

This clonotype has more than one count but fewer than ten. At one of its ends the junction is not consistent with the germline gene, which may arise from a read error. The chain has TRBV12-3 or TRBV12-4 and TRBJ2-6, with D perhaps TRBD1 (5 bases). The CDR3 sequence is 16 residues long. CDR3 in amino acids: CASSSAFFSGANVLAF. CDR3 nucleotide sequence: TGTGCCAGCAGTTCCGCCTTCTTCTCTGGGGCCAACGTCCTGGCTTTC.

The chain joins TRBV28 to TRBJ1-2, with TRBD1 identical over 8 bases. Trimming cost V 3 bases and J 4 bases; bases outside gene matches: 4. The CDR3 is made up of 14 amino acids. Looked up from germline, CDR1 is MDHEN and CDR2 is SYDVKM. As DNA, the CDR3 is TGTGCCAGCAGTTTCCGGACAGGGTTCTATGGCTACACCTTC. Protein sequence: CASSFRTGFYGYTF.

This chain connects TRBV10-3 to TRBJ2-7; TRBD2 matches at 8 bases. The CDR3 loop spans 13 amino acids. V was pared by 0 bases and J by 6 bases, with 1 base of the junction left unmatched. Germline CDR1 and CDR2: ENHRY and SYGVKD. CDR3 nucleotides: TGTGCCATCAGTGAGTCGGCGGGAGGCGAGCAGTACTTC. Translating gives CAISESAGGEQYF.

This clonotype was seen a few times. The rearrangement joins TRBV12-5 to TRBJ2-3, with a tentative D call TRBD1 (6 bases). CDR3 size: 14 residues. Germline CDR1 LGHNT, CDR2 FRNRAP. The V gene lost 9 bases and the J gene lost 3 bases, with 16 bases spanning the gap. CDR3 bases: TGTGCTAGCGCAATCAGGGGTTCAACAGATACGCAGTATTTT. It translates to CASAIRGSTDTQYF. The full variable domain, in which reference TRBV12-5 and TRBJ2-3 provide the parts outside the CDR3, is DARVTQTPRHKVTEMGQEVTMRCQPILGHNTVFWYRQTMMQGLELLAYFRNRAPLDDSGMPKDRFSAEMPDATLATLKIQPSEPRDSAVYFCASAIRGSTDTQYFGPGTRLTVL.

This chain joins TRBV29-1 and TRBJ1-1; 12 nucleotides align to TRBD1. This CDR3 comprises 17 residues. Germline loops: CDR1 SQVTM, CDR2 ANQGSEA. V gave up 5 bases and J gave up 0 bases; unmatched junction bases: 10. The CDR3 DNA reads TGCAGCGTTCCCTCGGGGGACAGGGGGCAATTGAACACTGAAGCTTTCTTT. This sequence encodes CSVPSGDRGQLNTEAFF.

The rearrangement links TRBV6-1 to TRBJ1-2; possible D gene TRBD1, 5 bases. V was cut by 3 bases and J by 4 bases, with 12 bases left in between. The germline V gene encodes CDR1 MNHNS and CDR2 SASEGT. This CDR3 comprises 14 residues. CDR3 DNA sequence: TGTGCCAGCAGTGAGGTGGCCGGGACCTATGGCTACACCTTC. Encoded protein: CASSEVAGTYGYTF.

This clonotype was counted between two and nine times. J is TRBJ1-1 and V is TRBV4-3; 7 positions agree with TRBD1. Trimming cost V 0 bases and J 8 bases; bases outside gene matches: 6. Germline V gene data show CDR1 as LGHNA and CDR2 as YSLEER. The CDR3 sequence is 14 residues long. The CDR3 bases are TGCGCCAGCAGCCAAGATCGGACAGGCCAGGAAGCTTTCTTT. Translated: CASSQDRTGQEAFF.